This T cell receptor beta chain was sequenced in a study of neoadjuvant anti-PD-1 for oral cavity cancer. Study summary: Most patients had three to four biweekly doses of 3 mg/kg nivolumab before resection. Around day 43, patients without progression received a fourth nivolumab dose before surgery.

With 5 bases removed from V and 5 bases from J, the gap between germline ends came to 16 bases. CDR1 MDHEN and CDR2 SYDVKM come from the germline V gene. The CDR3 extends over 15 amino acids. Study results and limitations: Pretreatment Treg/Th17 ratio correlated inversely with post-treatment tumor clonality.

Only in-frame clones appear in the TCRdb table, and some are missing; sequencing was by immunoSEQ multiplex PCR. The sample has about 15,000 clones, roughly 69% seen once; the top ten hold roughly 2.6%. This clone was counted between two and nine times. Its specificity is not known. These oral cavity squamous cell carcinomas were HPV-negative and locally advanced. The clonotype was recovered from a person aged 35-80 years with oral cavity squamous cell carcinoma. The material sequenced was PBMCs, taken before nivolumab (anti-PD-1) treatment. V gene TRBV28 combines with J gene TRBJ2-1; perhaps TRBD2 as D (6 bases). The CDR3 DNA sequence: TGTGCCAGCAGTCTCGGGCAGCGGGTAAACAATGAGCAGTTCTTC. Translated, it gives CASSLGQRVNNEQFF.